A single sample gave rise to the 3 T cell receptor beta chains below, sequenced in a study of cytomegalovirus exposure and HLA in healthy donors. Primers: 60 Vbeta forward and 13 Jbeta reverse. The assay was immunoSEQ multiplex PCR, and TCRdb's table has in-frame clones only and misses some. This sample carries under 300,000 clones, about 81% of them seen once, and the ten largest clones take almost 8%. The sequenced sample consisted of PBMCs. The source is a woman aged 60 to 75 in good health and CMV-seropositive.

V gene TRBV5-1 combines with J gene TRBJ1-1, with a possible D match to TRBD1 (6 bases). V dropped 0 bases and J dropped 4 bases, with 16 bases sitting between them. Germline V gene lookup returns CDR1 SGHRS and CDR2 YFSETQ. This CDR3 has 16 residues. The DNA of the CDR3 is TGCGCCAGCAGCTTGGGATCAGGGGATTGGGGCACTGAAGCTTTCTTT. Protein: CASSLGSGDWGTEAFF.

This chain connects TRBV5-1 to TRBJ1-1, with TRBD1 identical over 9 bases. The germline V gene has CDR1 SGHRS and CDR2 YFSETQ. Unmatched junction bases numbered 8, after V lost 4 bases and J lost 1 base. The CDR3 is 16 amino acids. As DNA, the CDR3 is TGCGCCAGCAGCACCCTAGGGACAGGGAAGAACACTGAAGCTTTCTTT. Protein product: CASSTLGTGKNTEAFF.

The genes are TRBV6-5 and TRBJ2-1, with D possibly TRBD2 on 6 matching bases. V shed 0 bases and J shed 15 bases, with 15 bases lying between them. Germline lookup yields CDR1 MNHEY and CDR2 SVGAGI. The CDR3 is 13 residues long. The CDR3 DNA follows: TGTGCCAGCAGTTACTCCCCTAGCGCCCAGCGGTTCTTC. Residues: CASSYSPSAQRFF.